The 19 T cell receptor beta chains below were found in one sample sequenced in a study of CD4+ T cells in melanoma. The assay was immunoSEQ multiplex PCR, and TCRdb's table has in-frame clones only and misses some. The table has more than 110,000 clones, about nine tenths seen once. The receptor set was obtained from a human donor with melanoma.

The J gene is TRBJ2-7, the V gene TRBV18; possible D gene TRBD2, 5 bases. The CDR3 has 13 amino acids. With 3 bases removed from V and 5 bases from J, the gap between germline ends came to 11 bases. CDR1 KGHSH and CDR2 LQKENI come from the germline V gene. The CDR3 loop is CASSPGLTDEQYF. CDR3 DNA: TGTGCCAGCTCACCCGGACTTACCGACGAGCAGTACTTC.

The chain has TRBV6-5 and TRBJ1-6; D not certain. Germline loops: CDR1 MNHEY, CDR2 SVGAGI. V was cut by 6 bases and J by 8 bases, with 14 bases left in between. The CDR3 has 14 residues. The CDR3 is CASRTTLSHSPLHF. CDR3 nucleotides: TGTGCCAGCAGGACCACCCTATCCCATTCACCCCTCCACTTT.

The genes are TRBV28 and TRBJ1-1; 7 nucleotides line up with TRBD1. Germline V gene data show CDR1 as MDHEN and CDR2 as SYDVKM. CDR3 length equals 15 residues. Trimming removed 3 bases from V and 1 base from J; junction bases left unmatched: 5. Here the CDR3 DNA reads TGTGCCAGCAGTTTTGGGACAGTACGGAACACTGAAGCTTTCTTT. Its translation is CASSFGTVRNTEAFF.

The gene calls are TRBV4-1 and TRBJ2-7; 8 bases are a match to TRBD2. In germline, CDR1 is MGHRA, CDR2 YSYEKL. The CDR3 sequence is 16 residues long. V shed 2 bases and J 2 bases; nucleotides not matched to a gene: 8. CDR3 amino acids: CASSQTASGGPYEQYF. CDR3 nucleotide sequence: TGCGCCAGCAGCCAAACGGCGAGCGGGGGACCCTACGAGCAGTACTTC.

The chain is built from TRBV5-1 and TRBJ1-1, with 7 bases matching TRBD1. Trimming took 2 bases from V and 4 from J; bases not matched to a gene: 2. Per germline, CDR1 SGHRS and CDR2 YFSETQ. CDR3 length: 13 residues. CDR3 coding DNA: TGCGCCAGCAGCTTCCCAGGGGGCACTGAAGCTTTCTTT. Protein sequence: CASSFPGGTEAFF.

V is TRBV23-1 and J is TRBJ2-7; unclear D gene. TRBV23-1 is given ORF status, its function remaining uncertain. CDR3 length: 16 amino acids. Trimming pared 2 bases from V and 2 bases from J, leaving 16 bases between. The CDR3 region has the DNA TGCGCCAGCAGTCAAGCATCGATATATTATACCTACGAGCAGTACTTC. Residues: CASSQASIYYTYEQYF.

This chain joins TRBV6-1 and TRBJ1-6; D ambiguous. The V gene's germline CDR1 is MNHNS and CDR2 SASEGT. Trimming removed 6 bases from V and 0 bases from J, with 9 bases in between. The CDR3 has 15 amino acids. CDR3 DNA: TGTGCCAGCAGATTGAGGAGCTCCTATAATTCACCCCTCCACTTT. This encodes CASRLRSSYNSPLHF.

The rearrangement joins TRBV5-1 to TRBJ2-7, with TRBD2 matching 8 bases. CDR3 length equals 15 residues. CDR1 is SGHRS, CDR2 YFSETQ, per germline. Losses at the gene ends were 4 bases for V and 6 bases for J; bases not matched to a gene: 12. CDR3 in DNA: TGCGCCAGCAGCCAGGCGAGCGGGGGCCGTGTCGAGCAGTACTTC. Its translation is CASSQASGGRVEQYF.

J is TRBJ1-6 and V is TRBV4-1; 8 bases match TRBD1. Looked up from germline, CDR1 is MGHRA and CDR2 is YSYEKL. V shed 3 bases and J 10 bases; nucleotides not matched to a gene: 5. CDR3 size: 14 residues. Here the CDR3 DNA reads TGCGCCAGCAGCCAGCGGACAGGGACCTCACCCCTCCACTTT. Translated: CASSQRTGTSPLHF.

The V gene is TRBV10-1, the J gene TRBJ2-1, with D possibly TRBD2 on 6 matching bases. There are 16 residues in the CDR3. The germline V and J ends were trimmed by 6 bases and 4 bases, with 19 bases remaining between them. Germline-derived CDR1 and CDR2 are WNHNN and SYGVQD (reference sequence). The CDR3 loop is CASSGSSRAAYNEQFF. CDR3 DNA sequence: TGCGCCAGCAGCGGGAGTTCCAGGGCAGCTTACAATGAGCAGTTCTTC.

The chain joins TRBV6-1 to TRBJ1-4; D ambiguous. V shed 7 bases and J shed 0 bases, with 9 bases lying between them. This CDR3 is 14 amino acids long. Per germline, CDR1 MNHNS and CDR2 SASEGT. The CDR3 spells CASTPGTTNEKLFF. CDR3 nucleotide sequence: TGTGCCAGCACGCCCGGGACAACTAATGAAAAACTGTTTTTT.

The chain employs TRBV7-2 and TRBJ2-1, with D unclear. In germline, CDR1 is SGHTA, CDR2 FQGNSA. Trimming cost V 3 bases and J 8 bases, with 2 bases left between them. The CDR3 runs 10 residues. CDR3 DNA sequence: TGTGCCAGCAGCTTCTATGAGCAGTTCTTC. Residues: CASSFYEQFF.

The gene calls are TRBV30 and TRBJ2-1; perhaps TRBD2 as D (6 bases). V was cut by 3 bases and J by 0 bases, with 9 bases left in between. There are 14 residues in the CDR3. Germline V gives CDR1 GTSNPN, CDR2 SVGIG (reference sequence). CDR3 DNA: TGTGCCTGGAGGCGGGGAAACTCCTACAATGAGCAGTTCTTC. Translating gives CAWRRGNSYNEQFF.

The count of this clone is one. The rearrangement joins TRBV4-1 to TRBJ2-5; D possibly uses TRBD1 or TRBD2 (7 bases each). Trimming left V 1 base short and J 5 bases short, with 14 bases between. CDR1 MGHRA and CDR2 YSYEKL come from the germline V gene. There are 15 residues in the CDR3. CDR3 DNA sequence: TGCGCCAGCAGCCAAGTGGCTCAGGGGGGGGAGACCCAGTACTTC. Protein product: CASSQVAQGGETQYF.

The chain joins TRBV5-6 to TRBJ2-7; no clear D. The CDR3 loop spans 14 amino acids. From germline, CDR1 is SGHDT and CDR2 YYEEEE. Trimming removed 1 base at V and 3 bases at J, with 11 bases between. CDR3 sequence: CASSLYPNLYEQYF. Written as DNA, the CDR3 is TGTGCCAGCAGCTTGTATCCCAATCTCTACGAGCAGTACTTC. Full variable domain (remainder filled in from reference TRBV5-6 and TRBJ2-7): DAGVTQSPTHLIKTRGQQVTLRCSPKSGHDTVSWYQQALGQGPQFIFQYYEEEERQRGNFPDRFSGHQFPNYSSELNVNALLLGDSALYLCASSLYPNLYEQYFGPGTRLTVT.

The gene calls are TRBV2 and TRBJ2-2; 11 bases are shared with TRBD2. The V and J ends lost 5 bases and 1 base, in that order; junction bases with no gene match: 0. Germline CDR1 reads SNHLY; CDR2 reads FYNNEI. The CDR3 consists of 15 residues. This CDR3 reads CASSLAGGNTGELFF. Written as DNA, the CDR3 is TGTGCCAGCAGTCTAGCGGGGGGGAACACCGGGGAGCTGTTTTTT.

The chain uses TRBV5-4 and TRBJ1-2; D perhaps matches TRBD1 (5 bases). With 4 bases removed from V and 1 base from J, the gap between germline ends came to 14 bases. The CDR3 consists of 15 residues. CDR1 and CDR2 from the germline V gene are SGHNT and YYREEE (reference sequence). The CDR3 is CASSQDSPFNYGYTF. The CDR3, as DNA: TGTGCCAGCAGCCAAGACAGCCCGTTTAACTATGGCTACACCTTC.

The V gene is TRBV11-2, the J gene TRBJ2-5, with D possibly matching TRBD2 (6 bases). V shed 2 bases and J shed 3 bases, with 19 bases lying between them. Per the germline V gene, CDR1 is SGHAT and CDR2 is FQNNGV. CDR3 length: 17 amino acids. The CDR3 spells CASSLPDGDFDKETQYF. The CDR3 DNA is TGTGCCAGCAGCTTACCCGACGGGGACTTTGACAAAGAGACCCAGTACTTC.

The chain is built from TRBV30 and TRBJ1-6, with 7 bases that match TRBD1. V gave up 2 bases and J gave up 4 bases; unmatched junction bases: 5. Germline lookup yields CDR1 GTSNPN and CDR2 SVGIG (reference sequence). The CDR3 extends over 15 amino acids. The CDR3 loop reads CAWSKPGQYNSPLHF. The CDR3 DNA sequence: TGTGCCTGGAGTAAGCCGGGACAGTATAATTCACCCCTCCACTTT.